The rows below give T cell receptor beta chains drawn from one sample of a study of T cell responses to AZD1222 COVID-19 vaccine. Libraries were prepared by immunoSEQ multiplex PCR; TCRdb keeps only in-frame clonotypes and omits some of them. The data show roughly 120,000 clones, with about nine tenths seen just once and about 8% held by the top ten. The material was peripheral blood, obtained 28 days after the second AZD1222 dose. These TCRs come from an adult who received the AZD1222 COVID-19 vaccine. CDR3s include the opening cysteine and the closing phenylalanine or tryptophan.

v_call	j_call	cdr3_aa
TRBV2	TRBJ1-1	CASSDGVSETEAFF
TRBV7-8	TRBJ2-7	CASSLMAASSYEQYF
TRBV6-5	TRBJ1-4	CASSYSQGDPKGLFF
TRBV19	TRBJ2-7	CASSSQGATREQYF
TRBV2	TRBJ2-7	CASSVQGGNSYEQYF
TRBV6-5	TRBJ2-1	CASKGSGSYNEQFF
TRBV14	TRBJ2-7	CASSQELNRAVDEQYF
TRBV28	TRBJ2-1	CASNAGENVFNEQFF
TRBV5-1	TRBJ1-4	CASSPQSTNEKLFF
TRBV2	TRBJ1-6	CASRPGESSYNSPLHF
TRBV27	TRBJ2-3	CASSLHSPGTDTQYF
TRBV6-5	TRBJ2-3	CASSRQITDTQYF
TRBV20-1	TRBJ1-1	CSASLLIEAFF
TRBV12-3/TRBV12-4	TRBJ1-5	CASTLQGRQPQHF
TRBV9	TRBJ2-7	CASSVDGGGKSYEQYF
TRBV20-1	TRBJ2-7	CSVEGAHEQYF
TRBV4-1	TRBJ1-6	CASSQERVGGSPLHF
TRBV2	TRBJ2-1	CASSENIGVVGNEQFF
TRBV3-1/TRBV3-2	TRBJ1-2	CASSQDSSSNYGYTF
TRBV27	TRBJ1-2	CASSPRAFYGYTF
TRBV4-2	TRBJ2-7	CASSQDLGWDSSKPYEQYF
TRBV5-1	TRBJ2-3	CASSPGTGYPDTQYF
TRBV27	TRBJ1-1	CASSLLPRGGTEAFF
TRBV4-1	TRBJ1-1	CASSQSPGLVANTEAFF
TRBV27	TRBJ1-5	CASSFGQGMSQPQHF
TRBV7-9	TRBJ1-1	CASSHHSAGAEAFF
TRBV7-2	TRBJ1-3	CASSTRGDRSGNTIYF
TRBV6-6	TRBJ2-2	CASTRGGVDTGELFF
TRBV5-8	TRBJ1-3	CASSLTLRGNTIYF
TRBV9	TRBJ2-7	CASSVAPGTTYEQYF
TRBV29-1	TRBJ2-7	CSVEGPGAQEQYF
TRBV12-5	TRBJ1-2	CASGLALTRRYYGYTF
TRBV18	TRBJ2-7	CASSPDSIVGHEQYF
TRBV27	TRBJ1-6	CASSPPGARTSNSPLHF
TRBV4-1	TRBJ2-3	CASVRTVLSTDTQYF
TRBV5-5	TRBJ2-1	CASSLDRLNEQFF
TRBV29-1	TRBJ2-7	CSVEQAYEQYF
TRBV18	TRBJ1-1	CASSKTGGRDEAFF
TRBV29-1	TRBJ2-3	CSVDGGRAADTQYF
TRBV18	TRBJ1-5	CASSPEIRGGQPQHF
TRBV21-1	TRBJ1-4	CASSATRQGAPSEKLFF
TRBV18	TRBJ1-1	CASSPQDLVNTEAFF
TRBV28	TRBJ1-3	CASSSNPQGVGNTIYF